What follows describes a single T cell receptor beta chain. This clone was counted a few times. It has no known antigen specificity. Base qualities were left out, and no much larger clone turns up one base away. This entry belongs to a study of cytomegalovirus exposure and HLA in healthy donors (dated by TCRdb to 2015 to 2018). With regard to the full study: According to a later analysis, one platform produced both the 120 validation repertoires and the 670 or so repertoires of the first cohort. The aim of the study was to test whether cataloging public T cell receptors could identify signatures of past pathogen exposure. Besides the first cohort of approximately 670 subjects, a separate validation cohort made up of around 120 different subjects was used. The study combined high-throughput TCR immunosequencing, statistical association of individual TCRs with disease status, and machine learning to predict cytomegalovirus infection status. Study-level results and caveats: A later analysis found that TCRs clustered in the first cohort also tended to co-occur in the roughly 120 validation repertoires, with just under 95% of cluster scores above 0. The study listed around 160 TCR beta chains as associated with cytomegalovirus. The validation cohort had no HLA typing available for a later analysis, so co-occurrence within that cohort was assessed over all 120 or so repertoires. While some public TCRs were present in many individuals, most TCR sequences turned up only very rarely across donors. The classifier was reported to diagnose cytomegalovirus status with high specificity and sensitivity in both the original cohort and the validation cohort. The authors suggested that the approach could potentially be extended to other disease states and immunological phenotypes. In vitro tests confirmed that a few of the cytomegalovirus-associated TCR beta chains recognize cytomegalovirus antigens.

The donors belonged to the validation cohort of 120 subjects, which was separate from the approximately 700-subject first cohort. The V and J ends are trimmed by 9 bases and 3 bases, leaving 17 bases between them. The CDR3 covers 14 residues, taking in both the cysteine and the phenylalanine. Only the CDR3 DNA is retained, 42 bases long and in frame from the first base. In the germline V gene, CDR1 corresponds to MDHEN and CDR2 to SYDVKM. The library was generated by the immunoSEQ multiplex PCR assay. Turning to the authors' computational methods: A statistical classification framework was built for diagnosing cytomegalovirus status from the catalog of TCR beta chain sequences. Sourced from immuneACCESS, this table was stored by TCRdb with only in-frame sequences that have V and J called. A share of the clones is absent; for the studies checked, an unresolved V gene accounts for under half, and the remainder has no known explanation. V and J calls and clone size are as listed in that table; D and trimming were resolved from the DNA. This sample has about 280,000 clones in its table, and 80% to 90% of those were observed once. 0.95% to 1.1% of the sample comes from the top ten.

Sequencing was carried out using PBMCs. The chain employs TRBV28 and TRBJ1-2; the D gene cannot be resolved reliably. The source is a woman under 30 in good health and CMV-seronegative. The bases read TGTGCCAGTCAATTTGCAGATTCCCACTATGGCTACACCTTC. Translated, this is CASQFADSHYGYTF.